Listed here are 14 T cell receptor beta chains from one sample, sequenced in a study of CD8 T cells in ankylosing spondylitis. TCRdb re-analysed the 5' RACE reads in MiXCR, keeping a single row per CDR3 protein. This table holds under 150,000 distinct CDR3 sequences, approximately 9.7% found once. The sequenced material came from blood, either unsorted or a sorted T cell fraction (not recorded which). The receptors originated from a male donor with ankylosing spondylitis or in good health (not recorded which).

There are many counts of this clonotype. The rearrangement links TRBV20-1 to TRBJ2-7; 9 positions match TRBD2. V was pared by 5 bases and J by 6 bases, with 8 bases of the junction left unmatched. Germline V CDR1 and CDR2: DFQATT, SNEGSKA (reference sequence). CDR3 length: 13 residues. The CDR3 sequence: CSADPGTSTEQYF. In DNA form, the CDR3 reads TGCAGTGCTGACCCCGGGACTAGCACCGAGCAGTACTTC.

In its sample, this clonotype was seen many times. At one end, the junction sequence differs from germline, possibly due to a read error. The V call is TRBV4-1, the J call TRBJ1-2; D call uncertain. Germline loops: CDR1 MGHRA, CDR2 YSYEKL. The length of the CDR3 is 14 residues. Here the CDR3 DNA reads TGCGCCAGCAGACAAGTAAGATCTAACTATGGCTACACCTTC. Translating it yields CASRQVRSNYGYTF.

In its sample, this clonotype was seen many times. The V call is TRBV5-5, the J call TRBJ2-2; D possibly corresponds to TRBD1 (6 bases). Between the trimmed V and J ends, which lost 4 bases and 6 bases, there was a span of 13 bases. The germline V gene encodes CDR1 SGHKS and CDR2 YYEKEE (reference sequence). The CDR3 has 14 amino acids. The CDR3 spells CASSPKQGSGELFF. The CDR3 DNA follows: TGTGCCAGCAGCCCGAAACAGGGATCCGGGGAGCTGTTTTTT.

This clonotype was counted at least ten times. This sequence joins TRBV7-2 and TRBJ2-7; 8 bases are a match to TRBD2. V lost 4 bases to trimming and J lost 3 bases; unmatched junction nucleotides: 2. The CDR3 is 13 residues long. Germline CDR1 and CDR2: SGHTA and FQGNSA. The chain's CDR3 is CASSSGLGYEQYF. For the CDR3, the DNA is TGTGCCAGCAGCTCGGGACTAGGCTACGAGCAGTACTTC.

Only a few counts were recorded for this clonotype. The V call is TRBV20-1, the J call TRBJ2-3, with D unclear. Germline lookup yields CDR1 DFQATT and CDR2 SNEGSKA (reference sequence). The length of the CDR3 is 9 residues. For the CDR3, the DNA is TGCAGCAGCACAGATACGCAGTATTTT. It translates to CSSTDTQYF.

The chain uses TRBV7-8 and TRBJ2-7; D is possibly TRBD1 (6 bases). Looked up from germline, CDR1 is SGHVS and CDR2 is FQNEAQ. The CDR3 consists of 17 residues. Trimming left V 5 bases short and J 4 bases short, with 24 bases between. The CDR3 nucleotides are TGTGCCAGCAGCCAAAGAGGGGACACTGGGACCACATACGAGCAGTACTTC. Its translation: CASSQRGDTGTTYEQYF.

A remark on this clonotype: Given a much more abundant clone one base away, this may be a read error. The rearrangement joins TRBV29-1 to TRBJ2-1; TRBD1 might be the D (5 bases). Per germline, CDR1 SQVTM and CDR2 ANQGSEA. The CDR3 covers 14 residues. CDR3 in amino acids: CSVEGQGGYNAQFF. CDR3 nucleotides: TGCAGCGTTGAGGGGCAGGGTGGCTACAATGCGCAGTTCTTC.

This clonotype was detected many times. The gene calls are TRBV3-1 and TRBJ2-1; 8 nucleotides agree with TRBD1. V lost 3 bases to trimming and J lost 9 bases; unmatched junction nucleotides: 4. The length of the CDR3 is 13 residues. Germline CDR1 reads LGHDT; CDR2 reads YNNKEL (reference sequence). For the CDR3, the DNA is TGTGCCAGCAGCCATCGCGACAGGGGTGAGCAGTTCTTC. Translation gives CASSHRDRGEQFF.

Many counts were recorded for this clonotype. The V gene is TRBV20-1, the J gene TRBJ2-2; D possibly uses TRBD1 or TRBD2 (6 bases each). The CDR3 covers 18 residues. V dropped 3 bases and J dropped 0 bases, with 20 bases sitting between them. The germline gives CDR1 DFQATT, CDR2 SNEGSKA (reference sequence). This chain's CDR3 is CSASGGTPNHPNTGELFF. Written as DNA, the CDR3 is TGCAGTGCTAGTGGCGGGACACCTAACCACCCGAACACCGGGGAGCTGTTTTTT.

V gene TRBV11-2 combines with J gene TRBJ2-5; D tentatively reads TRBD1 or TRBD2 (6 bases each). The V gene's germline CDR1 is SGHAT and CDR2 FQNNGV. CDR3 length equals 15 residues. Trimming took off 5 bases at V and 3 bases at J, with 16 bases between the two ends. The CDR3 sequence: CASSPLWGAEETQYF. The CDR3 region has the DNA TGTGCCAGCAGCCCCCTCTGGGGGGCTGAAGAGACCCAGTACTTC.

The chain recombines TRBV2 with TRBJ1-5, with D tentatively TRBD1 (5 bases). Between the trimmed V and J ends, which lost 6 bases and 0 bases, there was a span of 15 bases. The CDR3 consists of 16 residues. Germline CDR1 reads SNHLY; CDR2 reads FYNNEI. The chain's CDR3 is CASSEAGGFSNQPQHF. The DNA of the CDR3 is TGTGCCAGCAGCGAGGCGGGGGGATTTAGCAATCAGCCCCAGCATTTT.

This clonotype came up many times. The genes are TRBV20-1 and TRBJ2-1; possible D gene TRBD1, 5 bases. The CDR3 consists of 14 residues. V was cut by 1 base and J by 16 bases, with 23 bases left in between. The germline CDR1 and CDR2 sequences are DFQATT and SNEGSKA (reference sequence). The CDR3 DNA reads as TGCAGTGCTAGAGGACAGAACCGGGCCCAGACAGCCTTCTTC. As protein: CSARGQNRAQTAFF.

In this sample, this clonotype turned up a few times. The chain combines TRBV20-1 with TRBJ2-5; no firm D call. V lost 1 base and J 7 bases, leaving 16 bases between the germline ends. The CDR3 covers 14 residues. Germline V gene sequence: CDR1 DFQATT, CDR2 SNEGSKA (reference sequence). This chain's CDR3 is CSARGLTEAGTQYF. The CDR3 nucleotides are TGCAGTGCTAGAGGCCTCACAGAAGCCGGGACCCAGTACTTC.

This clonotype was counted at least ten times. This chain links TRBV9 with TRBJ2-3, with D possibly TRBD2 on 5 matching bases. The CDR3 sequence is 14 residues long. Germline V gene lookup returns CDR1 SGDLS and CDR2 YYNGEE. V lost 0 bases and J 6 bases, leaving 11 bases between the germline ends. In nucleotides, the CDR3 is TGTGCCAGCAGCGTAGGTGGGAGTGGGGATACGCAGTATTTT. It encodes CASSVGGSGDTQYF.